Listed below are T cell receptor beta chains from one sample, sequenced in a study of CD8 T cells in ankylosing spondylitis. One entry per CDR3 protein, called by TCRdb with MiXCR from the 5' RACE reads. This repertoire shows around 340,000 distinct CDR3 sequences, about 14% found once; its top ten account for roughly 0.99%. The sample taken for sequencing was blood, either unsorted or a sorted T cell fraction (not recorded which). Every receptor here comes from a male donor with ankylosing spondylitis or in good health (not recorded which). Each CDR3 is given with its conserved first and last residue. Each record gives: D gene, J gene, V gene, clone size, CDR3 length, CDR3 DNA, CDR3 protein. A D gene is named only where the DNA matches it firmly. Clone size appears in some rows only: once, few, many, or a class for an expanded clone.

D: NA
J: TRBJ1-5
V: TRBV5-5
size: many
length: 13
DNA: TGTGCCAGCAGCTTGTCTCCCAATCAGCCCCAGCATTTT
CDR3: CASSLSPNQPQHF

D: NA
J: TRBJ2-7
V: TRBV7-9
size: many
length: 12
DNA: TGTGCCAGCAGCTTAGGAGGGGGCGAGCAGTACTTC
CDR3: CASSLGGGEQYF

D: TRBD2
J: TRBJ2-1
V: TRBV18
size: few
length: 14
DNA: TGTGCCAGCTCCGGCGGGGGGCCGGACGTTGAGCAGTTCTTC
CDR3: CASSGGGPDVEQFF

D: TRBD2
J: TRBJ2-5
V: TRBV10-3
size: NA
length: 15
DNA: TGTGCCATCAGTGCTAGCGGGGGGCTCCAAGAGACCCAGTACTTC
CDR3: CAISASGGLQETQYF

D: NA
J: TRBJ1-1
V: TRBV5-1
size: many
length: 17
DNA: TGCGCCAGCAACCCTTTGAACGGGGGATCGTTGAACACTGAAGCTTTCTTT
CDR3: CASNPLNGGSLNTEAFF

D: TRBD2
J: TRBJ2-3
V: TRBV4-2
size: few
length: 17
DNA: TGTGCCAGCAGCCCCGATAGCGGGCCCACTAGCACAGATACGCAGTATTTT
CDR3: CASSPDSGPTSTDTQYF

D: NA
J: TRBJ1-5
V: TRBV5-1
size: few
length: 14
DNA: TGCGCCAGCAGCCCATCAGGGGACGGTCAGCCCCAGCATTTT
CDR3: CASSPSGDGQPQHF

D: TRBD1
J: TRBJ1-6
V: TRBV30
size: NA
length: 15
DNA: TGTGCCTGGAGCAGAAGGGGACAGGGGAGTTCACCCCTCCACTTT
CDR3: CAWSRRGQGSSPLHF

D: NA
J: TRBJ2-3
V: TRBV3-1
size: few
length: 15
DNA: TGTGCCAGCAGCCAAGGGGCGGGGGCCCCAAGTACGCAGTATTTT
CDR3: CASSQGAGAPSTQYF

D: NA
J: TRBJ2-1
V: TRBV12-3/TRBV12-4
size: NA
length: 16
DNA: TGTGCCAGCAACCCAAGCGGCCCAAACTCCTACAATGAGCAGTTCTTC
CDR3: CASNPSGPNSYNEQFF

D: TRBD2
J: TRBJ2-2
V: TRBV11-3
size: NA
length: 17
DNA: TGTGCCAGCAGCTTAGCTAGCGGGACACTTAACACCGGGGAGCTGTTTTTT
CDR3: CASSLASGTLNTGELFF

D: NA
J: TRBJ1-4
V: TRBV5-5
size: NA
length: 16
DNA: TGTGCCAGCAGCTTGGCCGACGGAGCAACTAATGAAAAACTGTTTTTT
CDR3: CASSLADGATNEKLFF

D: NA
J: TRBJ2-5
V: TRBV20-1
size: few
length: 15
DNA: TGCAGTGCACCGAAGCCGGGACACCTCCAAGAGACCCAGTACTTC
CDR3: CSAPKPGHLQETQYF

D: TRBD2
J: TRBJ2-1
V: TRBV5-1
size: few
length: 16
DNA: TGCGCCAGCAGCTGGCGACTAGCGGGAGGTTACAATGAGCAGTTCTTC
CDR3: CASSWRLAGGYNEQFF

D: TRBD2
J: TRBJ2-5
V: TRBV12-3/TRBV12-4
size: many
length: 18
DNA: TGTGCCAGCAGTTTAAGGACTAGCGGACACGCGATGGGAAAGACCCAGTACTTC
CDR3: CASSLRTSGHAMGKTQYF

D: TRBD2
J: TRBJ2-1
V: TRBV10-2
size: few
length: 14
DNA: TGCGCCAGCGGAAGGACTAGGCCCAGCAATGAGCAGTTCTTC
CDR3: CASGRTRPSNEQFF

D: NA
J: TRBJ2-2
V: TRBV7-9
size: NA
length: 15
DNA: TGTGCCAGCAGGGAAAATAAGGTGGACACCGGGGAGCTGTTTTTT
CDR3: CASRENKVDTGELFF

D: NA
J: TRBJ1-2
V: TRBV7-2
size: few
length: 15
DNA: TGTGCCAGCAGCTTACGCCCTTTATTTGGTCCTGGCTACACCTTC
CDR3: CASSLRPLFGPGYTF

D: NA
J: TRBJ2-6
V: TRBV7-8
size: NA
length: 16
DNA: TGTGCCAGCAGCTATTACGGTTTCTCTGGGGCCAACGTCCTGACTTTC
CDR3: CASSYYGFSGANVLTF

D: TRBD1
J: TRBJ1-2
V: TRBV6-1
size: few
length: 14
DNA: TGTGCCAGCAGTTCCAACAGGGGATTGGATGGCTACACCTTC
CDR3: CASSSNRGLDGYTF

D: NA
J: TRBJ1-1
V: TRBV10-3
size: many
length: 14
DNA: TGTGCCATCCCGTCCGCCAGGGGAAATACTGAAGCTTTCTTT
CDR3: CAIPSARGNTEAFF

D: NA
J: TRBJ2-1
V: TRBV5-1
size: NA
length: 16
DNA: TGCGCCAGCAGCTACCTGGCGGGGGCGGGCTACAATGAGCAGTTCTTC
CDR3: CASSYLAGAGYNEQFF

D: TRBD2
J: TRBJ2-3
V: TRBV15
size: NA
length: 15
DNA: TGTGCCACCAGCAGAGAGACTAGCGGCACAGATACGCAGTATTTT
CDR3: CATSRETSGTDTQYF

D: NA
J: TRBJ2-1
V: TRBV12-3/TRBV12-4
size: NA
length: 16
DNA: TGTGCCAGCAGTTACCCGGAGGGACGACCCATCAATGAGCAGTTCTTC
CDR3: CASSYPEGRPINEQFF

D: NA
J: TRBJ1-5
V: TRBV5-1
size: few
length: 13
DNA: TGCGCCAGCAGCCCTGGACCTTCTAGGCCCCAGCATTTT
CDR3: CASSPGPSRPQHF

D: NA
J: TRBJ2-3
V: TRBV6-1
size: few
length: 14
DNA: TGTGCCAGCGGGCGGACATCGGGCACAGATACGCAGTATTTT
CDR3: CASGRTSGTDTQYF

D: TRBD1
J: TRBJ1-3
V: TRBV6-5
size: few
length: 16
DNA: TGTGCCAGCAGTTACGCACAGGGGATCTCTGGAAACACCATATATTTT
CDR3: CASSYAQGISGNTIYF

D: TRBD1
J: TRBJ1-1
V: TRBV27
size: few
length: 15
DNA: TGTGCCACCGCCAGGGGGTCTGGGAGGAACACTGAAGCTTTCTTT
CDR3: CATARGSGRNTEAFF

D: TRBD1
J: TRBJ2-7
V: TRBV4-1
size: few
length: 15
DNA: TGCGCCAGCAGTCAAGGGACAGGGAACCCCTACGAGCAGTACTTC
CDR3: CASSQGTGNPYEQYF